The T cell receptor beta chain described here comes from a study of regulatory T cells in long-lasting Graves disease. Study as a whole: For a period under 3 months, newly diagnosed Graves' patients had taken antithyroid drugs.

Specified time point: newly diagnosed GD, antithyroid drugs for less than 3 months. There was RNA extracted from PBMCs, and the TCR library was made from it. Germline CDR1 reads SGHTA; CDR2 reads FQGTGA. With 4 bases clipped from V and 7 bases from J, the junction kept 12 bases outside the gene matches. The CDR3 is made up of 15 amino acids. In its sample, this clonotype was seen many times. In building TCR beta libraries, iRepertoire HTBI primers were used together with Arm-PCR of CDR3 regions. TCRdb ran MiXCR on the multiplex PCR reads and lists one entry per CDR3 protein. The data hold roughly 400,000 distinct CDR3 sequences, with about 15% observed a single time. These data were also reused for a study on T cells in Graves' hyperthyroidism and ophthalmopathy.

J is TRBJ2-5 and V is TRBV7-3, with 7 bases that match TRBD1. The TCR sequence derives from a woman aged 40 to 50 with Graves disease. Source: peripheral blood mononuclear cells (PBMCs), taken at new diagnosis, from a patient treated with antithyroid drugs. The CDR3 nucleotides read TGTGCCAGCAGCTCCTCCCCGGGCCCAGGGGGGACCCAGTACTTC. This gives the protein CASSSSPGPGGTQYF.